This passage covers 16 T cell receptor beta chains from one sample sequenced in a study of Ad26.COV2.S vaccination and SARS-CoV-2 variants. Indicated treatment: around 19 received Ad26.COV2.S at low or high dose, single or two shots; roughly five received placebo; per-sample allocation not given. Day 63 following the first vaccine or placebo injection was when the samples were taken. TCRdb's copy holds only in-frame clones and misses some; the assay was immunoSEQ multiplex PCR. The sample lists 440,000 or so clones, 90% occurring once. This specimen consisted of peripheral blood, obtained in a trial of Ad26.COV2.S vaccine versus placebo. All receptors come from a person aged 18-60 years who received the Ad26.COV2.S COVID-19 vaccine or a placebo.

Here the CDR3 DNA reads TGTGCCAGTAGTATTGGGCAGGCTTACTCCTACGAGCAGTACTTC. As protein: CASSIGQAYSYEQYF. The V gene is TRBV19, the J gene TRBJ2-7; no firm D call. The CDR3 runs 15 residues. Trimming stripped 3 bases from V and 0 bases from J, with 12 bases between. Looked up from germline, CDR1 is LNHDA and CDR2 is SQIVND (reference sequence).

CDR3 region: CASSQDHGGYNEQFF. The CDR3, as DNA: TGCGCCAGCAGCCAAGATCACGGCGGTTACAATGAGCAGTTCTTC. The chain combines TRBV4-1 with TRBJ2-1, with D unresolved. The CDR3 is 15 residues long. Germline V gives CDR1 MGHRA, CDR2 YSYEKL. Trimming cost V 0 bases and J 4 bases, with 10 bases left between them.

The CDR3 region is CASSPRTSTDTQYF. Written as DNA, the CDR3 is TGTGCCAGCAGCCCCCGGACTAGCACAGATACGCAGTATTTT. V gene TRBV14 combines with J gene TRBJ2-3; D may be TRBD2 (5 bases). Trimming stripped 4 bases from V and 0 bases from J, with 8 bases between. The CDR3 covers 14 residues. CDR1 is SGHDN and CDR2 is FVKESK in the germline V gene.

This clone was found a few times. The gene calls are TRBV6-2 or TRBV6-3 and TRBJ1-2, with 8 bases lining up with TRBD1. This CDR3 has 15 amino acids. V gave up 6 bases and J gave up 2 bases; unmatched junction bases: 8. Germline CDR1 and CDR2: MNHEY and SVGEGT. CDR3 sequence: CASSRGGQVNYGYTF. CDR3 sequence (DNA): TGTGCCAGCAGCCGAGGGGGACAGGTCAACTATGGCTACACCTTC.

The chain recombines TRBV12-2 with TRBJ2-7; the table names TRBD2, a call not compared with the DNA. TRBV12-2 is labeled a pseudogene. The CDR3 totals 18 residues. The CDR3 loop is CASRQTIYRLAAVDEQYF. The DNA of the CDR3 is TGTGCAAGTCGCCAAACAATCTATCGACTAGCCGCTGTAGACGAGCAGTACTTC.

This rearrangement joins TRBV2 to TRBJ1-1; 8 nucleotides agree with TRBD1. Unmatched junction bases numbered 10, after V lost 3 bases and J lost 1 base. Germline V gene sequence: CDR1 SNHLY, CDR2 FYNNEI. This CDR3 spans 17 amino acids. CDR3 amino acids: CASSDVGTGYWNTEAFF. The CDR3 bases are TGTGCCAGCAGTGACGTAGGGACAGGTTATTGGAACACTGAAGCTTTCTTT.

The chain employs TRBV7-6 and TRBJ2-1; 12 nucleotides align to TRBD2. CDR1 is SGHVS, CDR2 FNYEAQ, per germline. V was pared by 1 base and J by 4 bases, with 8 bases of the junction left unmatched. The CDR3 has 18 amino acids. The chain's CDR3 is CASSLVGLAGGGYNEQFF. The CDR3, as DNA: TGTGCCAGCAGCTTAGTGGGGCTAGCGGGAGGGGGATACAATGAGCAGTTCTTC.

This rearrangement joins TRBV14 to TRBJ2-1, with D possibly matching TRBD1 (5 bases). Between the trimmed V and J ends, which lost 2 bases and 5 bases, there was a span of 16 bases. CDR3 length: 16 residues. The germline V gene encodes CDR1 SGHDN and CDR2 FVKESK. The CDR3 protein is CASSQLRRGTHNEQFF. The DNA of the CDR3 is TGTGCCAGCAGCCAATTGAGAAGGGGAACCCACAATGAGCAGTTCTTC.

The V and J genes are TRBV5-8 and TRBJ2-7; maybe TRBD2 (5 bases). Trimming stripped 1 base from V and 1 base from J, with 9 bases between. This CDR3 region has 14 residues. Germline V gene data show CDR1 as SGHTS and CDR2 as YDEGEE. The CDR3 bases are TGTGCCAGCAGCTTGATTACGGGGTCCTACGAGCAGTACTTC. This gives the protein CASSLITGSYEQYF.

The chain carries TRBV28 and TRBJ2-3; 12 nucleotides line up with TRBD2. The germline CDR1 and CDR2 sequences are MDHEN and SYDVKM. CDR3 size: 16 residues. V lost 8 bases, J lost 5 bases, and 11 bases stayed unmatched. The CDR3 reads CASQTSGSGFGDTQYF. The CDR3 nucleotides read TGTGCCAGCCAGACTAGCGGGAGCGGTTTTGGAGATACGCAGTATTTT.

The chain recombines TRBV2 with TRBJ2-1; D unresolved. In germline, CDR1 is SNHLY, CDR2 FYNNEI. V was cut by 6 bases and J by 2 bases, with 8 bases left in between. This CDR3 is 13 amino acids long. The CDR3 region is CASRVGTYNEQFF. The CDR3 coding sequence is TGTGCCAGCAGGGTAGGGACCTACAATGAGCAGTTCTTC.

The chain recombines TRBV2 with TRBJ1-2; TRBD1 is a possible D gene (6 bases). Germline CDR1 reads SNHLY; CDR2 reads FYNNEI. The CDR3 runs 14 residues. V lost 6 bases and J lost 3, with 14 bases in between. The CDR3 DNA reads TGTGCCAGCAGAACAGGGCGTACTTACTATGGCTACACCTTC. Translating it yields CASRTGRTYYGYTF.

This clone has just one count. This chain links TRBV7-2 with TRBJ2-1; D could derive from TRBD1 or TRBD2 (6 bases each). Germline loops: CDR1 SGHTA, CDR2 FQGNSA. The germline V and J ends were trimmed by 5 bases and 12 bases, with 14 bases remaining between them. This CDR3 spans 12 amino acids. CDR3 sequence reads: CASSDRGGSQFF. DNA for the CDR3: TGTGCCAGCAGCGATAGAGGGGGGTCGCAGTTCTTC.

This chain connects TRBV30 to TRBJ2-3; the D gene is possibly TRBD1 (5 bases). V was clipped by 5 bases and J by 3 bases, with 9 bases between them. CDR3 length: 12 residues. The germline V gene has CDR1 GTSNPN and CDR2 SVGIG (reference sequence). The CDR3 region is CAWGYRTDTQYF. CDR3 sequence (DNA): TGTGCCTGGGGCTACAGGACAGATACGCAGTATTTT.

The CDR3 sequence: CASRRRLVEDTQYF. DNA for the CDR3: TGTGCCAGCAGACGGAGGCTGGTTGAAGATACGCAGTATTTT. This chain joins TRBV7-9 and TRBJ2-3, with D possibly being TRBD2 (5 bases). Trimming removed 6 bases at V and 5 bases at J, with 15 bases between. CDR1 and CDR2 (germline): SEHNR, FQNEAQ (reference sequence). The CDR3 has 14 amino acids. The variable domain in full, completed from reference TRBV7-9 and TRBJ2-3, reads DTGVSQNPRHKITKRGQNVTFRCDPISEHNRLYWYRQTLGQGPEFLTYFQNEAQLEKSRLLSDRFSAERPKGSFSTLEIQRTEQGDSAMYLCASRRRLVEDTQYFGPGTRLTVL.

The CDR3, as DNA: TGTGCCAGCAGTTTATTTGGGACAGGGCGAGAAAAACTGTTTTTT. Translating it yields CASSLFGTGREKLFF. This chain connects TRBV27 to TRBJ1-4, with 9 nucleotides matching TRBD1. The CDR3 spans 15 residues. V gave up 1 base and J gave up 8 bases; unmatched junction bases: 5. Germline CDR1 and CDR2: MNHEY and SMNVEV (reference sequence).